The rows below give T cell receptor beta chains drawn from one sample of a study of cytomegalovirus exposure and HLA in healthy donors. Profiling relied on immunoSEQ multiplex PCR, and the TCRdb table lists in-frame clones only, not all of them. The repertoire consists of some 150,000 clones, with around 90% occurring once and the leading ten covering around 0.93%. Sequences were obtained from PBMCs. The receptors come from a woman aged 25 to 39 in good health and CMV-seronegative. Each CDR3 is given with its conserved first and last residue. Fields, in order: D gene, V gene, J gene, clone size, CDR3 DNA, CDR3 protein. D genes are given only for firm matches. Clone size is shown for a subset of rows, as once, few, many or a class of expanded clone.

d_call: TRBD2
v_call: TRBV28
j_call: TRBJ2-7
clone_size: .
cdr3_nt: TGTGCCAGCAGTTCCCCCGGACTAGCGGCTAGGTACGAGCAGTACTTC
cdr3_aa: CASSSPGLAARYEQYF

d_call: TRBD1
v_call: TRBV6-5
j_call: TRBJ1-1
clone_size: .
cdr3_nt: TGTGCCAGCAGTCAAACAGGGGGCAGAGCTTTCTTT
cdr3_aa: CASSQTGGRAFF

d_call: TRBD2
v_call: TRBV6-5
j_call: TRBJ2-7
clone_size: .
cdr3_nt: TGTGCCAGCAGATTTAGCGGGAGGTACAACGAGCAGTACTTC
cdr3_aa: CASRFSGRYNEQYF

d_call: TRBD1
v_call: TRBV19
j_call: TRBJ2-1
clone_size: .
cdr3_nt: TGTGCCAGTAGTCCATCAGAGACAGGGGGTAGGGATGAGCAGTTCTTC
cdr3_aa: CASSPSETGGRDEQFF

d_call: TRBD1
v_call: TRBV4-1
j_call: TRBJ1-1
clone_size: .
cdr3_nt: TGCGCCAGCAGCCAAGCCAGGGGGCTGGACACTGAAGCTTTCTTT
cdr3_aa: CASSQARGLDTEAFF

d_call: TRBD1
v_call: TRBV5-1
j_call: TRBJ2-1
clone_size: .
cdr3_nt: TGCGCCAGCAGCTTGGAAGGGACAGGCAATGAGCAGTTCTTC
cdr3_aa: CASSLEGTGNEQFF

d_call: TRBD1
v_call: TRBV7-9
j_call: TRBJ2-7
clone_size: .
cdr3_nt: TGTGCCAGCAACCCCACGAACAGGGGAAGCTCCTACGAGCAGTACTTC
cdr3_aa: CASNPTNRGSSYEQYF

d_call: TRBD1
v_call: TRBV27
j_call: TRBJ1-5
clone_size: .
cdr3_nt: TGTGCCAGCACCCACAGGGGTGGCAATCAGCCCCAGCATTTT
cdr3_aa: CASTHRGGNQPQHF

d_call: TRBD2
v_call: TRBV11-2
j_call: TRBJ2-3
clone_size: .
cdr3_nt: TGTGCCAGCAGCCCGACTAGCGGCACAGATACGCAGTATTTT
cdr3_aa: CASSPTSGTDTQYF

d_call: TRBD1
v_call: TRBV29-1
j_call: TRBJ2-7
clone_size: .
cdr3_nt: TGCAGCGTAGGGGGCCCGCAGCAGTACTTC
cdr3_aa: CSVGGPQQYF

d_call: .
v_call: TRBV9
j_call: TRBJ2-1
clone_size: .
cdr3_nt: TGTGCCAGCAGCCCCCAGGGGATGTCCTACAATGAGCAGTTCTTC
cdr3_aa: CASSPQGMSYNEQFF

d_call: .
v_call: TRBV9
j_call: TRBJ2-1
clone_size: .
cdr3_nt: TGTGCCAGCAGCGTAGGGCTAGCGTCCCATGAGCAGTTCTTC
cdr3_aa: CASSVGLASHEQFF

d_call: TRBD2
v_call: TRBV5-1
j_call: TRBJ2-1
clone_size: .
cdr3_nt: TGCGCCAGCAGCCAGGGACTAGCCTTTTACAATGAGCAGTTCTTC
cdr3_aa: CASSQGLAFYNEQFF

d_call: .
v_call: TRBV4-1
j_call: TRBJ1-2
clone_size: .
cdr3_nt: TGCGCCAGCAGCCAAGATCCGTCGGAGGCAGACAGGAACTATGGCTACACCTTC
cdr3_aa: CASSQDPSEADRNYGYTF

d_call: .
v_call: TRBV29-1
j_call: TRBJ2-7
clone_size: .
cdr3_nt: TGCAGCGTTGATCGGGACACCGAGCAGTACTTC
cdr3_aa: CSVDRDTEQYF

d_call: TRBD2
v_call: TRBV5-4
j_call: TRBJ2-7
clone_size: once
cdr3_nt: TGTGCCAGCGCGGGGGGCCTAGGGGTCTACGAGCAGTACTTC
cdr3_aa: CASAGGLGVYEQYF

d_call: .
v_call: TRBV7-2
j_call: TRBJ2-7
clone_size: .
cdr3_nt: TGTGCCAGCACCGCCCGGGGCTACGAGCAGTACTTC
cdr3_aa: CASTARGYEQYF

d_call: .
v_call: TRBV2
j_call: TRBJ1-4
clone_size: .
cdr3_nt: TGTGCCAGCAGAGGGGACACGGGCGAAAAACTGTTTTTT
cdr3_aa: CASRGDTGEKLFF

d_call: .
v_call: TRBV5-1
j_call: TRBJ1-4
clone_size: .
cdr3_nt: TGCGCCAGCAGCTTGAATCCACCGGGACCCGGAGGGAATGAAAAACTGTTTTTT
cdr3_aa: CASSLNPPGPGGNEKLFF

d_call: TRBD1
v_call: TRBV5-1
j_call: TRBJ1-1
clone_size: few
cdr3_nt: TGCGCCAGCAGCTCCAGGACAGGGGGCGTCACTGAAGCTTTCTTT
cdr3_aa: CASSSRTGGVTEAFF

d_call: .
v_call: TRBV28
j_call: TRBJ2-7
clone_size: .
cdr3_nt: TGTGCCAGCAGGACGGGTCCCTACGAGCAGTACTTC
cdr3_aa: CASRTGPYEQYF

d_call: .
v_call: TRBV19
j_call: TRBJ2-7
clone_size: .
cdr3_nt: TGTGCCAGTAGTTACGGGACACCCTACGAGCAGTACTTC
cdr3_aa: CASSYGTPYEQYF

d_call: .
v_call: TRBV7-2
j_call: TRBJ1-5
clone_size: .
cdr3_nt: TGTGCCAGCAGCTTAGACCCAGGGAATCAGCCCCAGCATTTT
cdr3_aa: CASSLDPGNQPQHF

d_call: .
v_call: TRBV29-1
j_call: TRBJ1-6
clone_size: .
cdr3_nt: TGCAGCGTTGAAGTGGGGGGTGGTTCACCCCTCCACTTT
cdr3_aa: CSVEVGGGSPLHF

d_call: TRBD1
v_call: TRBV27
j_call: TRBJ2-3
clone_size: .
cdr3_nt: TGTGCCAGCAGCAATCGCGGGACAGGGCAAGATACGCAGTATTTT
cdr3_aa: CASSNRGTGQDTQYF

d_call: TRBD1
v_call: TRBV5-1
j_call: TRBJ2-7
clone_size: .
cdr3_nt: TGCGCCAGCAGCCCCCCCGGACAGGGCTACGAGCAGTACTTC
cdr3_aa: CASSPPGQGYEQYF

d_call: TRBD1
v_call: TRBV6-1
j_call: TRBJ1-1
clone_size: .
cdr3_nt: TGTGCCAGCAGTGAGAGACAGGGGACTGAAGCTTTCTTT
cdr3_aa: CASSERQGTEAFF

d_call: TRBD2
v_call: TRBV7-2
j_call: TRBJ2-5
clone_size: .
cdr3_nt: TGTGCCAGCAGCCGAATAGCGGGGGGGCGGGAGACCCAGTACTTC
cdr3_aa: CASSRIAGGRETQYF

d_call: TRBD2
v_call: TRBV2
j_call: TRBJ2-3
clone_size: .
cdr3_nt: TGTGCCAGCAGTGAGGCTAGCGGGGGGTACCGTGGGGGGACAGATACGCAGTATTTT
cdr3_aa: CASSEASGGYRGGTDTQYF

d_call: .
v_call: TRBV4-1
j_call: TRBJ1-1
clone_size: few
cdr3_nt: TGCGCCAGCAGCCAAGATCAGGGGTCCTCGGCTTTCTTT
cdr3_aa: CASSQDQGSSAFF

d_call: .
v_call: TRBV28
j_call: TRBJ1-1
clone_size: .
cdr3_nt: TGTGCCAGCCTTTTCCAGGGTAACACTGAAGCTTTCTTT
cdr3_aa: CASLFQGNTEAFF

d_call: .
v_call: TRBV6-5
j_call: TRBJ2-1
clone_size: .
cdr3_nt: TGTGCCAGCAGTTACCCGGGGATAGGTGAGCAGTTCTTC
cdr3_aa: CASSYPGIGEQFF